The TCR beta chain under discussion was sequenced for a study of blood T cell repertoires in COVID-19. Study-wide context: PBMCs, B-cell-depleted T cells, or T cells provided the cDNA or gDNA that made up the material.

Authors' data handling: Estimation of nucleated cell counts was performed using reference gene primer amplification. Assay: immunoSEQ multiplex PCR; the TCRdb copy retains only in-frame clones and omits some. V and J calls and clone size are given by that table; D and trimming were obtained from the DNA. The data contain more than 70,000 clones, about 88% of them seen just once; the ten biggest clones take up 7% to 10%. The CDR3 sequence is 14 residues long. CDR1 and CDR2 (germline): GTSNPN, SVGIG (reference sequence). V shed 3 bases and J shed 0 bases, with 9 bases lying between them. The J gene is TRBJ1-3, the V gene TRBV30; D ambiguous. The sequence came from a human donor in a cohort sampled during active COVID-19. Sequenced sample: peripheral blood. CDR3 protein: CAWSSGNSGNTIYF. CDR3 in DNA: TGTGCCTGGAGCTCCGGGAACTCTGGAAACACCATATATTTT.